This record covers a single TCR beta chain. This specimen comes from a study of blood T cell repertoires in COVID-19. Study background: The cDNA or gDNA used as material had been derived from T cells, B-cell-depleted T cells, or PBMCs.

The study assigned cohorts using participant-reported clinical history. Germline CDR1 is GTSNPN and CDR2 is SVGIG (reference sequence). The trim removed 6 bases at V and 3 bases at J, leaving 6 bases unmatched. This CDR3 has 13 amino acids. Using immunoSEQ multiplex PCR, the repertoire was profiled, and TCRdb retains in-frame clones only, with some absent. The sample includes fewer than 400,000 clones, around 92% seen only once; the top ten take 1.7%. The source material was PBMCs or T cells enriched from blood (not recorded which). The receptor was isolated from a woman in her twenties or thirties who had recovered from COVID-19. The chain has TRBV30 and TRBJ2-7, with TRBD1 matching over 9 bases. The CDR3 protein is CACRRDRDYEQYF. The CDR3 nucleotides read TGTGCCTGCCGACGGGACAGGGACTACGAGCAGTACTTC.